The 17 T cell receptor beta chains below come from one sample, sequenced in a study of T cells in Graves' hyperthyroidism and ophthalmopathy. It was RNA transcripts that yielded the amplified TCR beta CDR3 regions. HTBI primers were the set used in a first-round RT-PCR of the TCR CDR3. TCRdb itself ran the multiplex PCR reads through MiXCR, one entry per CDR3 protein. Among 500,000 to 550,000 distinct CDR3 sequences listed, just under 20% were seen once. Material for sequencing was blood. The receptors originated from a man in his forties with Graves' ophthalmopathy.

The rearrangement joins TRBV27 to TRBJ2-7; D is undetermined. Trimming removed 8 bases at V and 3 bases at J, with 11 bases between. CDR1 MNHEY and CDR2 SMNVEV come from the germline V gene (reference sequence). The CDR3 has 12 residues. CDR3 DNA sequence: TGTGCCAGCGGAGTAGGTTACTACGAGCAGTACTTC. Translating gives CASGVGYYEQYF.

This clonotype was seen many times. The genes are TRBV2 and TRBJ2-4, with D unclear. Germline values: CDR1 SNHLY, CDR2 FYNNEI. The CDR3 consists of 17 residues. V lost 2 bases and J lost 0, with 14 bases in between. CDR3 sequence: CASSEPRGLEAKNIQYF. The DNA of the CDR3 is TGTGCCAGCAGTGAACCCCGAGGCCTGGAAGCCAAAAACATTCAGTACTTC.

The chain is built from TRBV7-2 and TRBJ2-7; no clear D. This CDR3 region has 13 residues. Trimming left V 3 bases short and J 3 bases short, with 9 bases between. The germline gives CDR1 SGHTA, CDR2 FQGNSA. The CDR3 reads CASSLSFGYEQYF. CDR3 bases: TGTGCCAGCAGCTTGTCATTTGGCTACGAGCAGTACTTC.

This clonotype was seen ten or more times. Here the CDR3 reads CSAREGRGEAYEQYF. In nucleotides, the CDR3 is TGCAGTGCTAGAGAGGGGCGGGGAGAGGCCTACGAGCAGTACTTC. The V and J genes are TRBV20-1 and TRBJ2-7; D might be TRBD2 (6 bases). CDR1 is DFQATT, CDR2 SNEGSKA, per germline (reference sequence). V lost 0 bases and J lost 2, with 14 bases in between. This CDR3 is built from 15 residues.

The CDR3 spells CSASPWGMNTEAFF. The DNA of the CDR3 is TGCAGTGCGTCACCGTGGGGGATGAACACTGAAGCTTTCTTT. This sequence joins TRBV20-1 and TRBJ1-1; D might be TRBD1 (5 bases). V was clipped by 6 bases and J by 0 bases, with 14 bases between them. CDR1 is DFQATT and CDR2 is SNEGSKA in the germline V gene (reference sequence). There are 14 residues in the CDR3.

This clonotype was seen only a few times. The chain is built from TRBV7-8 and TRBJ2-1; the D is unclear. Looked up from germline, CDR1 is SGHVS and CDR2 is FQNEAQ. The CDR3 runs 14 residues. Trimming took off 5 bases at V and 10 bases at J, with 18 bases between the two ends. CDR3 in amino acids: CASSKAPPRYEQFF. DNA for the CDR3: TGTGCCAGCAGCAAGGCACCACCCCGGTACGAGCAGTTCTTC.

The rearrangement uses TRBV27 and TRBJ1-2; unclear D gene. Per germline, CDR1 MNHEY and CDR2 SMNVEV (reference sequence). The CDR3 is 13 residues long. V dropped 8 bases and J dropped 1 base, with 11 bases sitting between them. CDR3 DNA: TGTGCCAGCGGTCTTGGGGTTAACTATGGCTACACCTTC. It is translated as CASGLGVNYGYTF.

This clonotype was counted a few times. V usage is TRBV10-3 and J usage is TRBJ1-2; TRBD1 matches at 9 bases. This CDR3 contains 14 residues. The V and J ends lost 0 bases and 6 bases, in that order; junction bases with no gene match: 2. Germline V lookup: CDR1 ENHRY, CDR2 SYGVKD. The CDR3 here is CAISESGTGHGYTF. The CDR3 bases are TGTGCCATCAGTGAGTCGGGGACAGGGCATGGCTACACCTTC.

The sample holds many counts of this clonotype. The chain recombines TRBV7-8 with TRBJ2-7; 11 bases fit TRBD2. J gave up 2 bases and V 5 bases, and 5 bases lay outside the gene matches. This CDR3 comprises 15 residues. CDR1 and CDR2 (germline): SGHVS, FQNEAQ. The CDR3, as DNA: TGTGCCAGCAGCCCCACTAGCGGGAGTACCTACGAGCAGTACTTC. Amino acids: CASSPTSGSTYEQYF. Supplemented by reference TRBV7-8 and TRBJ2-7, the full variable domain reads GAGVSQSPRYKVAKRGQDVALRCDPISGHVSLFWYQQALGQGPEFLTYFQNEAQLDKSGLPSDRFFAERPEGSVSTLKIQRTQQEDSAVYLCASSPTSGSTYEQYFGPGTRLTVT.

The chain has TRBV7-2 and TRBJ2-3; no clear D. Trimming removed 5 bases from V and 2 bases from J, with 11 bases in between. The CDR3 has 14 amino acids. Germline assignment: CDR1 SGHTA and CDR2 FQGNSA. The CDR3 loop reads CASSPYTTTDTQYF. The CDR3 DNA follows: TGTGCCAGCAGCCCGTACACGACCACAGATACGCAGTATTTT.

The chain joins TRBV19 to TRBJ1-3, with D hard to call. V dropped 3 bases and J dropped 1 base, with 10 bases sitting between them. CDR3 length: 15 residues. The germline gives CDR1 LNHDA, CDR2 SQIVND (reference sequence). The CDR3 loop reads CASSITGSSGNTIYF. The CDR3 coding sequence is TGTGCCAGTAGTATTACCGGATCATCTGGAAACACCATATATTTT.

This clonotype was seen a handful of times. This rearrangement joins TRBV30 to TRBJ2-4; D is perhaps TRBD1 (6 bases). Trimming shortened V by 2 bases and J by 7 bases, and 12 bases separated the two germline ends. Per the germline V gene, CDR1 is GTSNPN and CDR2 is SVGIG (reference sequence). The length of the CDR3 is 13 residues. CDR3 nucleotides: TGTGCCTGGAGTACTGGGGGCGGGAACATTCAGTACTTC. This gives the protein CAWSTGGGNIQYF. Full variable domain (remainder filled in from reference TRBV30 and TRBJ2-4): SQTIHQWPATLVQPVGSPLSLECTVEGTSNPNLYWYRQAAGRGLQLLFYSVGIGQISSEVPQNLSASRPQDRQFILSSKKLLLSDSGFYLCAWSTGGGNIQYFGAGTRLSVL.

This clonotype was counted a few times. The chain is built from TRBV3-1 and TRBJ1-2, with D perhaps matching TRBD1 (6 bases). Between the trimmed V and J ends, which lost 3 bases and 7 bases, there was a span of 15 bases. This CDR3 is 14 amino acids long. Germline CDR1 reads LGHDT; CDR2 reads YNNKEL (reference sequence). The CDR3 spells CASSQGGQGSGYTF. CDR3 coding DNA: TGTGCCAGCAGCCAGGGTGGGCAGGGGTCTGGCTACACCTTC.

The rearrangement joins TRBV18 to TRBJ1-4, with D perhaps matching TRBD1 (5 bases). The CDR3 has 14 amino acids. With 3 bases removed from V and 7 bases from J, the gap between germline ends came to 12 bases. The germline gives CDR1 KGHSH, CDR2 LQKENI. The CDR3 sequence is CASSPPAGGEKLFF. CDR3 nucleotides: TGTGCCAGCTCACCCCCCGCGGGGGGTGAAAAACTGTTTTTT.

This chain joins TRBV6-2 or TRBV6-3 and TRBJ1-2; no firm D call. CDR1 is MNHEY and CDR2 is SVGEGT in the germline V gene. Trimming pared 0 bases from V and 2 bases from J, leaving 13 bases between. This CDR3 spans 16 amino acids. The CDR3 DNA sequence: TGTGCCAGCAGTTACTCGAAGGTAGAAGGGAACTATGGCTACACCTTC. Protein: CASSYSKVEGNYGYTF.

This clonotype was seen ten or more times. The chain employs TRBV30 and TRBJ1-2; possibly TRBD1 for D (6 bases). Per the germline V gene, CDR1 is GTSNPN and CDR2 is SVGIG (reference sequence). CDR3 length: 14 amino acids. The ends were cut back, 2 bases at V and 5 bases at J, with 15 bases in the middle. DNA for the CDR3: TGTGCCTGGAGTTTGGGACAAGGCCCATATGGCTACACCTTC. This gives the protein CAWSLGQGPYGYTF.

This clonotype was recorded many times. The rearrangement links TRBV28 to TRBJ2-7; D uncertain. V was pared by 3 bases and J by 7 bases, with 10 bases between. The CDR3 runs to 12 residues. Looked up from germline, CDR1 is MDHEN and CDR2 is SYDVKM. Written as DNA, the CDR3 is TGTGCCAGCAGTTTTGGCCACAGAGAGCAGTACTTC. Its translation: CASSFGHREQYF.